The table lists the clone carrying this TCR beta chain with many counts. Its antigen is not identified. The data are from a study of response to subunit inactivated influenza vaccine. Findings and limits, study-wide: Seasonal influenza vaccination, on each occasion, was suggested by the authors to recruit few new T cells.

The CDR3 contains 17 residues. The ends lost 4 bases at V and 3 bases at J; junction bases unmatched: 16. CDR1 is SQVTM and CDR2 is ANQGSEA in the germline V gene. One entry per CDR3 protein, called by TCRdb with MiXCR from the RT-PCR reads. This sample carries about 500,000 distinct CDR3 sequences, about 17% of them seen once, and the ten largest clones take 3%. The clonotype originates from a man aged 45 to 75 who received an inactivated influenza vaccine. The V and J genes are TRBV29-1 and TRBJ2-7; TRBD1 agrees at 9 bases. Specimen: CD4+ T cells sorted from PBMCs, collected roughly 24 months after vaccination. The CDR3 reads CSVALLTGTGLHYEQYF. Written as DNA, the CDR3 is TGCAGCGTTGCCCTCTTAACCGGGACAGGGTTACACTACGAGCAGTACTTC.